Presented here are 5 T cell receptor beta chains from one specimen sequenced in a study of breast tumors, draining lymph nodes, adjacent tissues (dated by TCRdb to about 2016). Library construction relied on multiplex PCR. The instrument given in TCRdb is Illumina HiSeq 2000. The public reads were reprocessed in TCRdb via fastp at Q25 and MiXCR, keeping in-frame beta chains. For every CDR3 protein sequence, its rows merge into one entry that carries the most common genes and DNA. In all, the sample holds some 120,000 distinct CDR3 sequences, and 21% of those were seen once. The ten biggest clones cover roughly 2% of the sample. Lymph node samples came from the axillary draining lymph nodes of breast cancer patients. Sequenced material: axillary lymph node tissue. The receptors originated from a female donor with breast cancer. Some clones in this sample may be carry-over from other donors' samples.

In its sample, this clonotype was seen many times. V is TRBV6-1 and J is TRBJ1-2; 9 bases align to TRBD1. Germline CDR1 and CDR2: MNHNS and SASEGT. The CDR3 consists of 15 residues. After removal of 0 bases from V and 1 base from J, the junction contained 0 bases not matched to a gene. Here the CDR3 reads CASSEATGGNYGYTF. The CDR3 region has the DNA TGTGCCAGCAGTGAAGCGACAGGGGGTAACTATGGCTACACCTTC.

A note on this clonotype: A read error may account for a junction end that differs from germline. V is TRBV3-1 and J is TRBJ2-3; 7 bases map to TRBD2. The CDR3 spans 16 residues. Per the germline V gene, CDR1 is LGHDT and CDR2 is YNNKEL (reference sequence). DNA of the CDR3: TGTGGCAGCAGCCAAGAAGGCCTAGCGGCGACAGATACGCAGTATTTT. Residues: CGSSQEGLAATDTQYF.

In the case of this clonotype: One base away lies a much larger clone, so this may be a sequencing read error. The rearrangement uses TRBV11-2 and TRBJ2-2, with 7 bases identical to TRBD2. The CDR3 runs 15 residues. The trim removed 8 bases at V and 4 bases at J, leaving 10 bases unmatched. Looked up from germline, CDR1 is SGHAT and CDR2 is FQNNGV. The chain's CDR3 is CASGSTTSSTGELFF. The CDR3 coding sequence is TGTGCCAGCGGCTCGACGACTAGCAGCACCGGGGAGCTGTTTTTT.

The sample holds many counts of this clonotype. The chain employs TRBV20-1 and TRBJ2-5; D not resolved. This CDR3 region has 14 residues. Per germline, CDR1 DFQATT and CDR2 SNEGSKA (reference sequence). V lost 3 bases and J lost 2, with 13 bases in between. CDR3 nucleotide sequence: TGCAGTGCTAGTGGATACGCGACACAAGAGACCCAGTACTTC. Protein sequence: CSASGYATQETQYF.

As for this clonotype: With a much larger clone just one base away, this may be a read error. The missing conserved phenylalanine or tryptophan at the end of this CDR3 makes a read error likely. This chain uses TRBV20-1 with TRBJ2-1, with TRBD2 matching 7 bases. Germline V gives CDR1 DFQATT, CDR2 SNEGSKA (reference sequence). J was trimmed by 5 bases and V by 6 bases; bases with no gene match: 7. CDR3 length: 13 residues. CDR3 residues: CSATGTTHNEQFL. CDR3 in DNA: TGCAGTGCGACCGGGACTACCCACAATGAGCAGTTCCTC.